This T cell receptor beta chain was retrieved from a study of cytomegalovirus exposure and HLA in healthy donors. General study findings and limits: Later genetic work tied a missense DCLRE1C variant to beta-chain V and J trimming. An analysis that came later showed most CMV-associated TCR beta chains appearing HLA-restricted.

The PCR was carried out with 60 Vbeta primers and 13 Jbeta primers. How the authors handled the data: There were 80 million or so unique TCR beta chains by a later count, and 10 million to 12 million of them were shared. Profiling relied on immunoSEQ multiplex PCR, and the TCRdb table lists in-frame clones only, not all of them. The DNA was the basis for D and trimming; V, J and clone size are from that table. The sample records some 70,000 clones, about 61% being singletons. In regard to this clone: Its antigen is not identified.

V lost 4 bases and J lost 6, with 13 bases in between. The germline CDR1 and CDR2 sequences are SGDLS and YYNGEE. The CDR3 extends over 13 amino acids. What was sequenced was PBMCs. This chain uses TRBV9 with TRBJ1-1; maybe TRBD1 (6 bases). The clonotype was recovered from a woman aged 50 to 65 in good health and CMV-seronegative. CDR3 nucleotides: TGTGCCAGCAGCCCCTTCGGACAGTCTGAAGCTTTCTTT. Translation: CASSPFGQSEAFF.